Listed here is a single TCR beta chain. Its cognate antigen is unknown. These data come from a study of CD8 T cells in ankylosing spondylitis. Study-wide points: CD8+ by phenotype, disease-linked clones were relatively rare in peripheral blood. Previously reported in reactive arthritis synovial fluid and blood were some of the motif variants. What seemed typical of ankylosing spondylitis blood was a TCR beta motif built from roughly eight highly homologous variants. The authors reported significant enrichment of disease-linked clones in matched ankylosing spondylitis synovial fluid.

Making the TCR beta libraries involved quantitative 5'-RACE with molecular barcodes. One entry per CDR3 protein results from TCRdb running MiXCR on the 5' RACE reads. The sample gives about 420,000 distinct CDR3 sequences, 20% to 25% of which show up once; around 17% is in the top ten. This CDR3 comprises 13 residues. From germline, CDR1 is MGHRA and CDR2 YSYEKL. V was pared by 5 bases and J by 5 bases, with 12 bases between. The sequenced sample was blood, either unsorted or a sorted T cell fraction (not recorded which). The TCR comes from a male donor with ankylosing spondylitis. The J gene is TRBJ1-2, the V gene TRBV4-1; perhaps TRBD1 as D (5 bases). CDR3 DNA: TGCGCCAGCAGCGCATCAGGGTGGTATGGCTACACCTTC. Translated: CASSASGWYGYTF.